This T cell receptor (beta chain) was identified in a study of OX40 agonist ivuxolimab in advanced cancers. Study details: Ivuxolimab doses were 0.01, 0.1, 0.3, 1.5, 3 or 10 mg/kg every 2 weeks. Age averaged approximately 60 years (range roughly 23 to 80), and about 86% were male. Of the patients, three showed partial responses, one with hepatocellular carcinoma and two with cutaneous melanoma.

Germline loops: CDR1 SGHAT, CDR2 FQDESV (reference sequence). Trimming removed 5 bases from V and 5 bases from J; junction bases left unmatched: 15. The CDR3 totals 17 residues. Patients with autoimmune history or systemic immunosuppression were excluded. The data were produced by immunoSEQ multiplex PCR, yet TCRdb's version contains in-frame clones alone and is incomplete. The sample includes approximately 37,000 clones, roughly 84% of them seen just once. Specimen: CD4+ or CD8+ T cells sorted from blood, collected in a trial of the OX40 agonist ivuxolimab. The receptor was isolated from an adult with an advanced solid tumor such as melanoma, head and neck, liver or kidney cancer. J is TRBJ2-1 and V is TRBV11-1; 7 bases match TRBD2. CDR3 DNA: TGTGCCAGCAGCCCCTCCCCCGGGACTACAACTCACAATGAGCAGTTCTTC. Translating gives CASSPSPGTTTHNEQFF.